This is a list of T cell receptor beta chains from one sample in a study of blood T cell repertoires in COVID-19. Sequencing used immunoSEQ multiplex PCR; TCRdb keeps in-frame clones, though not all of them. This table holds 12,000 or so clones, approximately 85% found once. Sequencing input: peripheral blood. Receptors were obtained from a human donor in a cohort sampled during active COVID-19. CDR3s include the opening cysteine and the closing phenylalanine or tryptophan. Each record gives: clone size, J gene, V gene, D gene, CDR3 protein, CDR3 DNA. D genes are given only for firm matches. Part of the rows lack a size; the others show once, few, many or a class for expanded clones.

clone_size: -
j_call: TRBJ1-6
v_call: TRBV20-1
d_call: TRBD1
cdr3_aa: CSASGTGRKWNSPLHF
cdr3_nt: TGCAGTGCTAGTGGGACAGGGAGGAAATGGAATTCACCCCTCCACTTT

clone_size: -
j_call: TRBJ1-1
v_call: TRBV9
d_call: -
cdr3_aa: CASSVQQGNTEAFF
cdr3_nt: TGTGCCAGCAGCGTCCAACAGGGGAACACTGAAGCTTTCTTT

clone_size: -
j_call: TRBJ2-3
v_call: TRBV7-2
d_call: -
cdr3_aa: CASRAGSTDTQYF
cdr3_nt: TGTGCCAGCAGGGCGGGTAGCACAGATACGCAGTATTTT

clone_size: -
j_call: TRBJ1-3
v_call: TRBV7-6
d_call: -
cdr3_aa: CASSLERSGRSSGNTIYF
cdr3_nt: TGTGCCAGCAGCTTAGAACGGTCAGGTAGAAGCTCTGGAAACACCATATATTTT

clone_size: once
j_call: TRBJ2-1
v_call: TRBV9
d_call: TRBD2
cdr3_aa: CASSVEDKRGWNEQFF
cdr3_nt: TGTGCCAGCAGCGTAGAGGACAAGCGGGGATGGAATGAGCAGTTCTTC

clone_size: -
j_call: TRBJ1-2
v_call: TRBV19
d_call: -
cdr3_aa: CASSIPGKNYGYTF
cdr3_nt: TGTGCCAGTAGTATTCCAGGGAAGAACTATGGCTACACCTTC

clone_size: -
j_call: TRBJ1-2
v_call: TRBV5-1
d_call: TRBD1
cdr3_aa: CASSLMGQGNYGYTF
cdr3_nt: TGCGCCAGCAGCTTGATGGGACAGGGTAACTATGGCTACACCTTC

clone_size: -
j_call: TRBJ2-7
v_call: TRBV5-1
d_call: TRBD1
cdr3_aa: CASRRNRGPAYEQYF
cdr3_nt: TGCGCCAGCCGGAGAAACAGGGGTCCCGCCTACGAGCAGTACTTC

clone_size: -
j_call: TRBJ2-2
v_call: TRBV2
d_call: TRBD2
cdr3_aa: CASSKTSGMNTGELFF
cdr3_nt: TGTGCCAGCAGTAAGACTAGCGGGATGAACACCGGGGAGCTGTTTTTT

clone_size: -
j_call: TRBJ2-1
v_call: TRBV3-1/TRBV3-2
d_call: TRBD2
cdr3_aa: CASSQESGGAANEQFF
cdr3_nt: TGTGCCAGCAGCCAAGAAAGCGGGGGGGCGGCCAATGAGCAGTTCTTC

clone_size: -
j_call: TRBJ2-7
v_call: TRBV28
d_call: -
cdr3_aa: CASTNWGRGFSYEQYF
cdr3_nt: TGTGCCAGCACCAACTGGGGGCGAGGTTTCTCCTACGAGCAGTACTTC

clone_size: -
j_call: TRBJ2-2
v_call: TRBV19
d_call: TRBD2
cdr3_aa: CASSIARGGADTGELFF
cdr3_nt: TGTGCCAGTAGTATAGCCCGGGGGGGCGCGGACACCGGGGAGCTGTTTTTT

clone_size: once
j_call: TRBJ2-1
v_call: TRBV7-3
d_call: TRBD2
cdr3_aa: CASSSGLAYNEQFF
cdr3_nt: TGTGCCAGCAGCTCGGGACTAGCCTACAATGAGCAGTTCTTC

clone_size: -
j_call: TRBJ2-5
v_call: TRBV7-9
d_call: TRBD1
cdr3_aa: CASTRGDRGSETQYF
cdr3_nt: TGTGCCAGCACAAGGGGGGACAGGGGGTCGGAGACCCAGTACTTC

clone_size: -
j_call: TRBJ2-3
v_call: TRBV6-1
d_call: -
cdr3_aa: CASSEYTIRDTQYF
cdr3_nt: TGTGCCAGCAGTGAATACACCATCAGGGATACGCAGTATTTT

clone_size: -
j_call: TRBJ2-1
v_call: TRBV4-3
d_call: TRBD1
cdr3_aa: CASSQGRQGSYNEQFF
cdr3_nt: TGCGCCAGCAGCCAAGGTAGACAGGGTTCTTACAATGAGCAGTTCTTC

clone_size: -
j_call: TRBJ2-1
v_call: TRBV29-1
d_call: -
cdr3_aa: CSVASVSPNNKQFF
cdr3_nt: TGCAGCGTTGCTAGCGTGTCCCCGAACAATAAGCAGTTCTTC

clone_size: -
j_call: TRBJ2-4
v_call: TRBV10-2
d_call: TRBD1
cdr3_aa: CASRNEDRGENIQYF
cdr3_nt: TGCGCCAGCAGGAACGAAGACAGGGGTGAAAACATTCAGTACTTC

clone_size: once
j_call: TRBJ1-6
v_call: TRBV7-9
d_call: TRBD1
cdr3_aa: CASSKQGAKNSPLHF
cdr3_nt: TGTGCCAGCAGCAAACAGGGGGCAAAGAATTCACCCCTCCACTTT

clone_size: -
j_call: TRBJ2-7
v_call: TRBV7-3
d_call: -
cdr3_aa: CASSLNGGELLSYEQYF
cdr3_nt: TGTGCCAGCAGCTTAAATGGGGGCGAGCTATTATCATACGAGCAGTACTTC

clone_size: -
j_call: TRBJ2-7
v_call: TRBV14
d_call: TRBD2
cdr3_aa: CASSPLGREVYEQYF
cdr3_nt: TGTGCCAGCAGCCCTTTGGGGCGGGAGGTCTACGAGCAGTACTTC

clone_size: few
j_call: TRBJ1-3
v_call: TRBV7-9
d_call: -
cdr3_aa: CAGVVSSGNTIYF
cdr3_nt: TGTGCCGGAGTAGTTAGCTCTGGAAACACCATATATTTT

clone_size: -
j_call: TRBJ2-1
v_call: TRBV29-1
d_call: TRBD2
cdr3_aa: CSVDGTSGGRSYNEQFF
cdr3_nt: TGCAGCGTTGATGGTACTAGCGGGGGAAGATCCTACAATGAGCAGTTCTTC

clone_size: -
j_call: TRBJ1-3
v_call: TRBV25-1
d_call: -
cdr3_aa: CASNGGRVGGNTIYF
cdr3_nt: TGTGCCAGCAATGGTGGGCGCGTTGGTGGAAACACCATATATTTT

clone_size: -
j_call: TRBJ1-4
v_call: TRBV15
d_call: -
cdr3_aa: CATSRDAGAANEKLFF
cdr3_nt: TGTGCCACCAGCAGAGATGCAGGGGCGGCTAATGAAAAACTGTTTTTT

clone_size: -
j_call: TRBJ1-5
v_call: TRBV18
d_call: -
cdr3_aa: CASSQGGQDNQPQHF
cdr3_nt: TGTGCCAGCTCACAAGGGGGACAAGACAATCAGCCCCAGCATTTT

clone_size: -
j_call: TRBJ1-6
v_call: TRBV5-1
d_call: TRBD1
cdr3_aa: CASSLWDRLGSPLHF
cdr3_nt: TGCGCCAGCAGCTTGTGGGACAGGCTAGGATCACCCCTCCACTTT

clone_size: once
j_call: TRBJ2-2
v_call: TRBV5-1
d_call: -
cdr3_aa: CASSLDRGRGTSGTGELFF
cdr3_nt: TGCGCCAGTAGCTTGGACAGGGGGCGTGGGACTAGCGGCACCGGGGAGCTGTTTTTT

clone_size: few
j_call: TRBJ2-1
v_call: TRBV5-1
d_call: TRBD2
cdr3_aa: CASSHSGSANNEQFF
cdr3_nt: TGCGCCAGCAGCCATAGCGGGAGCGCAAACAATGAGCAGTTCTTC

clone_size: -
j_call: TRBJ1-3
v_call: TRBV7-9
d_call: -
cdr3_aa: CASSLGTYSGNTIYF
cdr3_nt: TGTGCCAGCAGCCTCGGGACATACTCTGGAAACACCATATATTTT

clone_size: -
j_call: TRBJ1-4
v_call: TRBV6-5
d_call: -
cdr3_aa: CASSYNYRGAGEKLFF
cdr3_nt: TGTGCCAGCAGTTACAACTATCGAGGTGCCGGGGAAAAACTGTTTTTT

clone_size: -
j_call: TRBJ2-7
v_call: TRBV25-1
d_call: -
cdr3_aa: CASSEPRGINYEQYF
cdr3_nt: TGTGCCAGCAGTGAACCAAGGGGGATAAATTACGAGCAGTACTTC

clone_size: once
j_call: TRBJ1-1
v_call: TRBV5-5
d_call: TRBD1
cdr3_aa: CASSAQGDTEAFF
cdr3_nt: TGTGCCAGCAGCGCACAGGGGGACACTGAAGCTTTCTTT